This T cell receptor beta chain was sequenced during a study of T cell responses to AZD1222 COVID-19 vaccine. The method was immunoSEQ multiplex PCR; TCRdb's version includes in-frame clones alone and lacks a portion of them. The sample includes some 86,000 clones, 90% of them seen just once. This CDR3 is built from 16 residues. The chain uses TRBV12-2 and TRBJ1-4; TRBD1 is the table's D call and was not checked against the DNA. TRBV12-2 is marked as a pseudogene. Sequenced here: peripheral blood, sampled 28 days after the second AZD1222 dose. The TCR originated in an adult who received the AZD1222 COVID-19 vaccine. CDR3 DNA sequence: TGTGCAAGTCGCGTCCTGAGGGGGGACAGGGGTGAAAAACTGTTTTTT. Its translation is CASRVLRGDRGEKLFF.